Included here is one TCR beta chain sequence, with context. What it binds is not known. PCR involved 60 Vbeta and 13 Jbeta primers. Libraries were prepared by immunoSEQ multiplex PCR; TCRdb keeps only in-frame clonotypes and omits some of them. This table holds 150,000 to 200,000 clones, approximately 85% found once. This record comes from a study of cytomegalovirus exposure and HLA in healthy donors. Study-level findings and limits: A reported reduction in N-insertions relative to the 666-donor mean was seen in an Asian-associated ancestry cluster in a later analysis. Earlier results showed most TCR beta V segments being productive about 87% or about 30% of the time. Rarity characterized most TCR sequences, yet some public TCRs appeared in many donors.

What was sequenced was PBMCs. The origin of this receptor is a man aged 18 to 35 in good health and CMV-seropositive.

In nucleotides, the CDR3 is TGTGCAAGTCGATTAGCGGGCCAGAGATCCTCCTACGAGCAGTACTTC. Amino acid sequence: CASRLAGQRSSYEQYF. The V and J genes are TRBV12-2 and TRBJ2-7; the table's D gene call, TRBD1, was not cross checked with the DNA. TRBV12-2 is listed as a pseudogene. This CDR3 has 16 amino acids.